This T cell receptor beta chain was captured by sequencing in a study of chemoradiotherapy in HPV16-positive cancers. Study-wide context: Functional T-cell assays on a couple of HPV16-positive patients' cells defined candidate HPV-specific clones and common TCR motifs.

The CDR3 totals 14 residues. Trimming cost V 7 bases and J 6 bases, with 16 bases left between them. The germline V gene has CDR1 SGHRS and CDR2 YFSETQ. Study conclusions and caveats: For HPV16-positive patients, expanding HPV-responsive T cells associated with longer recurrence-free survival. Only two HPV16-positive patients supplied the functional HPV-specificity definition. Candidate HPV-specific clones and E7-related TCR motifs grew in tumor during treatment.

To note about this clone: Its specificity is not known.

Clones were sequenced by immunoSEQ multiplex PCR, and TCRdb holds only the in-frame ones, with some missing. In the table there are roughly 6,100 clones, 73% of which are singletons. This TCR was recovered from a human donor with HPV-associated anogenital cancer. The chain carries TRBV5-1 and TRBJ2-2, with D possibly TRBD2 on 5 matching bases. The sample here was tumor tissue, taken from a patient who underwent chemoradiotherapy. The CDR3 is CASALVAIAGELFF. In DNA, the CDR3 is TGCGCCAGCGCCCTGGTAGCGATCGCCGGGGAGCTGTTTTTT.